These 2 T cell receptor beta chains came from one sample sequenced in a study of blood T cell repertoires in COVID-19. The protocol was immunoSEQ multiplex PCR, while the TCRdb copy is restricted to in-frame clones and leaves out a portion. The sample yields around 210,000 clones, roughly 85% seen once. Specimen: peripheral blood. These receptors were obtained from a man aged 45-65 years with COVID-19, enrolled during active disease.

This CDR3 reads CASSPGQLRNEQYF. As DNA, the CDR3 is TGTGCCAGCTCACCAGGACAACTTCGCAACGAGCAGTACTTC. V usage is TRBV18 and J usage is TRBJ2-7; possibly TRBD1 for D (5 bases). The V gene lost 2 bases and the J gene lost 5 bases, with 13 bases spanning the gap. The CDR3 has 14 amino acids. Germline assignment: CDR1 KGHSH and CDR2 LQKENI.

This chain links TRBV9 with TRBJ2-3; TRBD2 matches at 10 bases. V lost 4 bases to trimming and J lost 6 bases; unmatched junction nucleotides: 5. CDR1 and CDR2 (germline): SGDLS, YYNGEE. The CDR3 totals 14 residues. The CDR3 DNA is TGTGCCAGCAGCCAAAGCGGGGGGGCCGATACGCAGTATTTT. Its translation is CASSQSGGADTQYF. Complete variable domain (other parts from reference TRBV9 and TRBJ2-3): DSGVTQTPKHLITATGQRVTLRCSPRSGDLSVYWYQQSLDQGLQFLIQYYNGEERAKGNILERFSAQQFPDLHSELNLSSLELGDSALYFCASSQSGGADTQYFGPGTRLTVL.